This T cell receptor beta chain was sequenced during a study of cytomegalovirus exposure and HLA in healthy donors. General observations from the study: As confirmed in vitro, a few CMV-associated chains were specific for CMV antigens. Investigators reported fewer than 200 TCR beta chains as tied to cytomegalovirus. Diagnosis of cytomegalovirus status made by the classifier reportedly showed high specificity and sensitivity. For most TCR sequences rarity was the rule, although some public TCRs occurred in many donors.

This clone was seen only once. The antigen is undetermined. Here immunoSEQ multiplex PCR was the method, and the copy in TCRdb shows in-frame clones only, minus some. The table has around 160,000 clones, 75% to 95% seen once. CDR3 length: 15 residues. With 0 bases removed from V and 8 bases from J, the gap between germline ends came to 15 bases. Germline V gives CDR1 SGHDT, CDR2 YYEEEE. Specimen: PBMCs. The source is a woman between 18 and 29 years old in good health and CMV-seropositive. The chain joins TRBV5-6 to TRBJ2-1; TRBD2 is a possible D gene (6 bases). CDR3 residues: CASSLGRGGEDEQFF. CDR3 coding DNA: TGTGCCAGCAGCTTGGGTCGCGGAGGGGAGGATGAGCAGTTCTTC.